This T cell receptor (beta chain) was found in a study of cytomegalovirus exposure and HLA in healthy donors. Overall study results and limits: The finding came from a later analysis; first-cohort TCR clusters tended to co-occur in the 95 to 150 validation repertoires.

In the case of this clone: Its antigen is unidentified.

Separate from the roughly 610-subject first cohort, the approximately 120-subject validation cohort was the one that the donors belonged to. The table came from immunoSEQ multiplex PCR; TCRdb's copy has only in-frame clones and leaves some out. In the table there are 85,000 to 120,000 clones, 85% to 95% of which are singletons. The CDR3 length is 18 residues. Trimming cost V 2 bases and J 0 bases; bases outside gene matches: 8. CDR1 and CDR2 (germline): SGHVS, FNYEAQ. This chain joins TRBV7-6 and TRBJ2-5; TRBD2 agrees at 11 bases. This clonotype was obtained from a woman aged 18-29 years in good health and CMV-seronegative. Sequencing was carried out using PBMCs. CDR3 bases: TGTGCCAGCAGCTTATTGGGGCCTAGCGGGGGGTACCAAGAGACCCAGTACTTC. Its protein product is CASSLLGPSGGYQETQYF.